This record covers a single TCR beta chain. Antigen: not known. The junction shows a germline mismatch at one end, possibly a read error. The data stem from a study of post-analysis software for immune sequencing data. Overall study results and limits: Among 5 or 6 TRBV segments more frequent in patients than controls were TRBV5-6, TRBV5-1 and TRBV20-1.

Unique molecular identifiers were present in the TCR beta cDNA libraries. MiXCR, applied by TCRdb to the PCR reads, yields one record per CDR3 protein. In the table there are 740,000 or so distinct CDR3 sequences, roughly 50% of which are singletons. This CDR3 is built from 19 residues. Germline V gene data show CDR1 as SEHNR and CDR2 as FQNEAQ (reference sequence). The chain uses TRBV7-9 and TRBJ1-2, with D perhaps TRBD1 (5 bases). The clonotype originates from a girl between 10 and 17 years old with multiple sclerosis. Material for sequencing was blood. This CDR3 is CASSLLSWDAPDGRFGYTF. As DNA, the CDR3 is TGTGCTAGCAGCTTACTTAGTTGGGACGCCCCGGACGGACGGTTTGGCTACACCTTC.